The sequence of this TCR beta chain was determined in a study of blood T cell repertoires in COVID-19. The V and J ends lost 3 bases and 7 bases, in that order; junction bases with no gene match: 9. CDR1 and CDR2 from the germline V gene are MNHNS and SASEGT. This CDR3 comprises 16 residues. This clone was detected only once. Libraries were prepared by immunoSEQ multiplex PCR; TCRdb keeps only in-frame clonotypes and omits some of them. The table records approximately 120,000 clones, around 63% of them present only once. The chain joins TRBV6-1 to TRBJ2-7, with 13 bases identical to TRBD2. The sample was peripheral blood. The TCR sequence derives from a woman in her seventies with acute or convalescent COVID-19. CDR3 protein: CASSDGLAGVQQEQYF. CDR3 coding DNA: TGTGCCAGCAGTGACGGACTAGCGGGAGTGCAGCAGGAGCAGTACTTC.